These 13 T cell receptor beta chains originate from one sample sequenced in a study of shared clonotypes between healthy human individuals. Sequencing was performed with immunoSEQ multiplex PCR; in TCRdb, only in-frame clones are kept and a portion is missing. The data hold about 530,000 clones, with about 96% observed a single time. Sequenced input: naive CD4+ T cells sorted from blood. The subset here: CD45RA+ positively selected. The receptors here all came from a woman aged 25-40 years in good health.

This clone has only one observation. The genes are TRBV28 and TRBJ2-1; 11 bases map to TRBD1. Germline-derived CDR1 and CDR2 are MDHEN and SYDVKM. V trimming: 2 bases; J trimming: 9 bases; junction bases outside the gene matches: 9. The CDR3 covers 16 residues. CDR3 sequence: CASSLTGTGGVGEQFF. The CDR3 nucleotides are TGTGCCAGCAGTTTAACCGGGACAGGGGGAGTGGGTGAGCAGTTCTTC.

The gene calls are TRBV7-9 and TRBJ1-2; TRBD1 matches 9 bases. The CDR3 is 14 residues long. V dropped 4 bases and J dropped 3; count of bases not matched to a gene: 3. From germline, CDR1 is SEHNR and CDR2 FQNEAQ (reference sequence). The CDR3 nucleotides are TGTGCCAGCAGCTCGACAGGGGGTTACTATGGCTACACCTTC. Translating gives CASSSTGGYYGYTF.

V usage is TRBV19 and J usage is TRBJ1-5; TRBD1 matches 9 bases. The CDR3 spans 18 residues. Germline lookup yields CDR1 LNHDA and CDR2 SQIVND (reference sequence). The V gene end was trimmed by 4 bases and the J gene end by 0 bases; junction bases not matched to a gene: 10. DNA of the CDR3: TGTGCCAGTAGTACGCCCACAGGGGGCTTCTATAGCAATCAGCCCCAGCATTTT. Encoded protein: CASSTPTGGFYSNQPQHF.

CDR3 sequence (DNA): TGTGCCAGCAGCAGGGGGGGACCCCTGCAGGAGACCCAGTACTTC. Translated, it gives CASSRGGPLQETQYF. This chain uses TRBV7-2 with TRBJ2-5; possible D gene TRBD2, 7 bases. The CDR3 sequence is 15 residues long. V lost 5 bases and J 5 bases, leaving 18 bases between the germline ends. From germline, CDR1 is SGHTA and CDR2 FQGNSA.

The chain combines TRBV19 with TRBJ2-3; D is unclear. Trimming left V 7 bases short and J 5 bases short, with 13 bases between. The CDR3 runs to 13 residues. Germline loops: CDR1 LNHDA, CDR2 SQIVND (reference sequence). In nucleotides, the CDR3 is TGTGCCAGTACCACGAGTTTCGGAGATACGCAGTATTTT. Translated: CASTTSFGDTQYF.

This clone has only one observation. This sequence joins TRBV5-1 and TRBJ1-5; 10 bases map to TRBD1. J gave up 7 bases and V 4 bases, and 11 bases lay outside the gene matches. CDR1 and CDR2 from the germline V gene are SGHRS and YFSETQ. CDR3 length equals 16 residues. CDR3 amino acids: CASSPPGQGKEQPQHF. The CDR3 DNA reads as TGCGCCAGCAGCCCCCCGGGACAGGGGAAGGAGCAGCCCCAGCATTTT.

V usage is TRBV27 and J usage is TRBJ2-6; the D is unclear. The CDR3 runs 15 residues. Germline V gene sequence: CDR1 MNHEY, CDR2 SMNVEV (reference sequence). V was clipped by 7 bases and J by 0 bases, with 10 bases between them. The CDR3 loop reads CASKKWGSGANVLTF. Here the CDR3 DNA reads TGTGCCAGCAAAAAATGGGGCTCTGGGGCCAACGTCCTGACTTTC. The variable domain in full, completed from reference TRBV27 and TRBJ2-6, reads EAQVTQNPRYLITVTGKKLTVTCSQNMNHEYMSWYRQDPGLGLRQIYYSMNVEVTDKGDVPEGYKVSRKEKRNFPLILESPSPNQTSLYFCASKKWGSGANVLTFGAGSRLTVL.

The rearrangement uses TRBV10-2 and TRBJ2-2; a possible D gene is TRBD1 (5 bases). CDR3 length: 12 residues. Looked up from germline, CDR1 is WSHSY and CDR2 is SAAADI. V was shortened by 6 bases and J by 5 bases, with 7 bases between the two germline ends. The CDR3 reads CASRAGTGELFF. CDR3 DNA: TGCGCCAGCAGGGCAGGGACCGGGGAGCTGTTTTTT.

With respect to this clone: One junction end disagrees with the germline gene, perhaps due to a read error. Here the CDR3 reads CASRFVQRTSGMTF. DNA of the CDR3: TGTGCCAGCAGGTTCGTACAGCGGACTAGCGGGATGACTTTC. This chain links TRBV5-6 with TRBJ2-7; 12 nucleotides match TRBD2. The CDR3 is 14 amino acids. Per the germline V gene, CDR1 is SGHDT and CDR2 is YYEEEE.

The CDR3 region has the DNA TGTGCCATTCACGAACCCTGGAACACTGAAGCTTTCTTT. Translating it yields CAIHEPWNTEAFF. The chain recombines TRBV6-1 with TRBJ1-1, with D hard to call. Germline CDR1 and CDR2: MNHNS and SASEGT. The CDR3 length is 13 residues. V dropped 10 bases and J dropped 1 base, with 13 bases sitting between them.

The chain links TRBV27 to TRBJ1-2, with D uncertain. V lost 11 bases and J 4 bases, leaving 5 bases between the germline ends. Looked up from germline, CDR1 is MNHEY and CDR2 is SMNVEV (reference sequence). The CDR3 loop spans 9 amino acids. The DNA for the CDR3 is TGTGCCGGACCCTATGGCTACACCTTC. Protein sequence: CAGPYGYTF.

The rearrangement links TRBV5-4 to TRBJ2-5, with a weak D call TRBD2 (5 bases). The end of the DNA aligns better with TRBJ2-7, so the J call may be wrong. The CDR3 runs to 12 residues. Germline values: CDR1 SGHNT, CDR2 YYREEE (reference sequence). This chain's CDR3 is CASSFRGYEQYF. CDR3 sequence (DNA): TGTGCCAGCAGCTTTCGGGGTTACGAGCAGTACTTC.

V is TRBV5-1 and J is TRBJ2-5; D could derive from TRBD1 or TRBD2 (5 bases each). CDR1 is SGHRS and CDR2 is YFSETQ in the germline V gene. The V gene lost 4 bases and the J gene lost 6 bases, with 16 bases spanning the gap. The CDR3 runs to 14 residues. The CDR3 nucleotides read TGCGCCAGCAGCCCGGGGACCGACGGGAAGACCCAGTACTTC. This translates into CASSPGTDGKTQYF.